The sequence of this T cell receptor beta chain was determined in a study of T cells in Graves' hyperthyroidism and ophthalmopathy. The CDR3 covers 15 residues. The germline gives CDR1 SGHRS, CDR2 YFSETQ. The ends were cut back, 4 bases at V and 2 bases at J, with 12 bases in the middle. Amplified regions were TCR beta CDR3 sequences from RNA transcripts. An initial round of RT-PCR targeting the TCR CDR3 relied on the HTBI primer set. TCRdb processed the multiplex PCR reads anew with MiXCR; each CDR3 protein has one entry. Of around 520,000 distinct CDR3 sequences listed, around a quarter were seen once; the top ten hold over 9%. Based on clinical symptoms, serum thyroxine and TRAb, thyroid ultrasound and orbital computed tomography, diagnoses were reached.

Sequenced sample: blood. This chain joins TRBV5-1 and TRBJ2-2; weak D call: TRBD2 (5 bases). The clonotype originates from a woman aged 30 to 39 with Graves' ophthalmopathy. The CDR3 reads CASSPLLGNTGELFF. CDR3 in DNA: TGCGCCAGCAGCCCCTTACTAGGAAACACCGGGGAGCTGTTTTTT. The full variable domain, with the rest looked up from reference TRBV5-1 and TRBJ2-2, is KAGVTQTPRYLIKTRGQQVTLSCSPISGHRSVSWYQQTPGQGLQFLFEYFSETQRNKGNFPGRFSGRQFSNSRSEMNVSTLELGDSALYLCASSPLLGNTGELFFGEGSRLTVL.